This entry describes one T cell receptor beta chain. Authors' methods: Amplification with reference gene primers provided the estimates of nucleated cell counts. Measured with immunoSEQ multiplex PCR; TCRdb has only the in-frame clones, and not every one. D and trimming come from the DNA, and the V and J calls and clone size come from that table. The sample lists some 250,000 clones, roughly 86% seen once, with roughly 5.6% in the top ten. This sample was taken from a study of blood T cell repertoires in COVID-19. Looking at the study overall: The United States, Italy and Spain provided the acute and convalescent COVID-19 samples. Sources were T cells, B-cell-depleted T cells, or PBMCs; the material itself was cDNA or gDNA.

In Seattle, patients joined the study during active infection and were tracked longitudinally. The sequence derives from a woman in her fifties or sixties with COVID-19, enrolled during active disease. The specimen was peripheral blood.

Written as DNA, the CDR3 is TGTGCCAGCCAGACTAGCGGAAGCACAGATACGCAGTATTTT. As protein: CASQTSGSTDTQYF. V gene TRBV25-1 combines with J gene TRBJ2-3; 9 bases are a match to TRBD2. Germline V lookup: CDR1 MGHDK, CDR2 SYGVNS. Unmatched junction bases numbered 3, after V lost 8 bases and J lost 0 bases. The CDR3 extends over 14 amino acids.